This TCR beta chain is drawn from a study of shared clonotypes between healthy human individuals (dated by TCRdb to about 2020). For the study in its entirety: Two women and a few men aged 18 to 49 years were included in the cohort. Per donor, leukapheresis produced somewhere between about 0.9 and 9.5 billion PBMCs. For each donor, CD4 naive and CD4 memory were each given three plates, CD8 naive was given two plates, and CD8 memory was given one plate. To increase sequencing depth and limit assay-specific biases, different laboratories used diverse techniques to prepare libraries and sequence TCR repertoires. Blood TCR repertoires of five healthy adults were deeply sequenced to estimate repertoire size and the extent of clonotype sharing between individuals. General conclusions and limits of the study: Pairwise subsampling led to the expectation that sequencing depth would affect the degree of clonotype sharing among donors. Clonotypes shared by all four sorted-subset donors showed higher generation probabilities than non-shared clonotypes. Because the study included only a small number of donors, the genetic and exposure-history diversity represented was limited. Across a handful of donors, 5% to 6% of naive CD4, roughly 3.5% of naive CD8, 2.3% of memory CD4, and over 0.35% of memory CD8 clonotypes were shared. Naive subsets generally had larger estimated clonotype richness than memory subsets did. Sampling was restricted to blood, and TCR repertoires in tissue are likely to differ from TCR repertoires in blood. Rarefaction of sorted-subset datasets indicated incomplete sequencing despite the large sequencing depth.

Donors were healthy HIV-negative adults with no recently reported acute infections or vaccinations. Every donor was a Caucasian adult residing in Nashville, Tennessee, USA. Magnetic negative selection was used to enrich CD4+ T cells, after which naive cells were positively selected on CD45RA and the negative fraction became the memory subset. Blood was collected by leukapheresis, and PBMCs were isolated by Ficoll-Histopaque density gradient centrifugation and then cryopreserved in liquid nitrogen vapor phase. Analytical flow cytometry was used to check the purity and quantity of each magnetically sorted T cell population. From each sorted fraction, genomic DNA was isolated and quantified by UV absorbance on a Nanodrop 2000c. Using the deep immunoSEQ assay, multiplex PCR amplified TCR CDR3 regions from genomic DNA. Genomic DNA extracted from each cell subset was distributed evenly over all wells of several immunoSEQ 96-well plates, and each plate served as one replicate. For sorted subsets, each replicate PCR was loaded with 150 to 250 ng genomic DNA, equivalent to roughly 30,000 T cell genomes. The purified libraries were quantified using a Qubit 3.0 fluorometer, sized with a Bioanalyzer 2100, and then quantified again using the KAPA Library Quantification kit. Each immunoSEQ 96-well plate was sequenced on its own single-read 150-cycle Illumina NextSeq 550 flow cell. In the paper's pipeline: Because the immunoSEQ output held only junctional sequences and lacked quality scores, the filtering could not match the filtering applied to full-length reads. To assign V/J genes and CDR3, sequences were annotated using PyIR, a Python wrapper for IgBLAST v1.9, with IMGT germline references. Reads with weak V/J assignments (E-value above 1e-6), missing CDR3, stop codons, out-of-frame junctions, or ambiguous translated residues were removed. A V3J clonotype was defined by an identical inferred V gene, J gene, and CDR3 amino acid sequence. The percentage overlap between two repertoires was calculated by dividing the number of shared unique clonotypes by the size of the smaller repertoire. RTK rarefaction, the Chao1 estimator, and Recon v2.1 estimates of unobserved clonotypes were used to assess repertoire richness. OLGA was used to compute generation probabilities for all TCRbeta clonotypes that the gDNA method yielded from a few donors. Sourced from immuneACCESS, this table was stored by TCRdb with only in-frame sequences that have V and J called. A share of the clones is absent; for the studies checked, an unresolved V gene accounts for under half, and the remainder has no known explanation. Clonal size and the V and J genes are those of that table, whereas D and trimming came from the DNA. Counted in this sample were over a million clones; about 84% of them appeared once. The top ten clonotypes cover under 0.6% of the sample.

Compared with germline, V lacks 1 base and J lacks 0 bases; bases without a gene match: 6. From the cysteine through the phenylalanine, the CDR3 covers 18 amino acids. The DNA shown is the 54-base CDR3, in frame from base 1. Looking up the germline V gene yields CDR1 SGHVS and CDR2 FQNEAQ. Regarding this clone: No antigen is known for it. The input lacks base qualities; no much larger clone sits a single base away.

The receptor chain draws on TRBV7-8 and TRBJ2-3; 11 of the junction bases match TRBD2. Sequenced input: memory CD4+ T cells from PBMCs. What this sample's cell subset or site label stands for: CD45RA-negative fraction. This receptor was obtained from a man between 18 and 29 years old in good health. Some clones in this sample may be carry-over from other donors' samples. The CDR3 region reads CASSLVAGGRVSTDTQYF. In nucleotide form, the sequence is TGTGCCAGCAGCTTAGTAGCGGGAGGGCGAGTAAGCACAGATACGCAGTATTTT.